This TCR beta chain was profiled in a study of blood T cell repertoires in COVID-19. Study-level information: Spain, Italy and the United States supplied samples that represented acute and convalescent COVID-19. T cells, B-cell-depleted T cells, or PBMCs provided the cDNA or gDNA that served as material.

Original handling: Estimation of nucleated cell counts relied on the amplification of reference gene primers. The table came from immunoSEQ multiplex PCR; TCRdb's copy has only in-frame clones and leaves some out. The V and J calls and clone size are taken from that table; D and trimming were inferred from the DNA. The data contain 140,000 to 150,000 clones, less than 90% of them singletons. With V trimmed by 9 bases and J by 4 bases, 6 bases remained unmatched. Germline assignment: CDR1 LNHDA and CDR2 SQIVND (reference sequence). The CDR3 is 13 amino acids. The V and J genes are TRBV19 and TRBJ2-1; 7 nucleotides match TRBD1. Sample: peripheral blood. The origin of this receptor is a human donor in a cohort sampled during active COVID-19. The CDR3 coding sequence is TGTGCCAGCGCCTGGGACAGTTACAATGAGCAGTTCTTC. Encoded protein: CASAWDSYNEQFF.